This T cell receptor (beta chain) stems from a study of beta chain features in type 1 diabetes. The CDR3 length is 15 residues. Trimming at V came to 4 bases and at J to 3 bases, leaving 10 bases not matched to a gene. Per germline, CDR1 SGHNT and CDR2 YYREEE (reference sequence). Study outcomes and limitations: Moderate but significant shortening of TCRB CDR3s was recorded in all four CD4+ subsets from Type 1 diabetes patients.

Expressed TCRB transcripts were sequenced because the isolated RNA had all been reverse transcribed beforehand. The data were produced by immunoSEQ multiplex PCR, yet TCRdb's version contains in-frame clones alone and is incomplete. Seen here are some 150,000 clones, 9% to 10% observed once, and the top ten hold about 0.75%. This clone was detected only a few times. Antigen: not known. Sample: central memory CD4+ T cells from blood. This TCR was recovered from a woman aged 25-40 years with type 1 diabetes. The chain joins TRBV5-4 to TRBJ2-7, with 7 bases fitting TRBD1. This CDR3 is CASSRPRQGNYEQYF. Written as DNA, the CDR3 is TGTGCCAGCAGCCGCCCAAGACAGGGCAACTACGAGCAGTACTTC. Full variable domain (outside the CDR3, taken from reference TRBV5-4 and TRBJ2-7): ETGVTQSPTHLIKTRGQQVTLRCSSQSGHNTVSWYQQALGQGPQFIFQYYREEENGRGNFPPRFSGLQFPNYSSELNVNALELDDSALYLCASSRPRQGNYEQYFGPGTRLTVT.